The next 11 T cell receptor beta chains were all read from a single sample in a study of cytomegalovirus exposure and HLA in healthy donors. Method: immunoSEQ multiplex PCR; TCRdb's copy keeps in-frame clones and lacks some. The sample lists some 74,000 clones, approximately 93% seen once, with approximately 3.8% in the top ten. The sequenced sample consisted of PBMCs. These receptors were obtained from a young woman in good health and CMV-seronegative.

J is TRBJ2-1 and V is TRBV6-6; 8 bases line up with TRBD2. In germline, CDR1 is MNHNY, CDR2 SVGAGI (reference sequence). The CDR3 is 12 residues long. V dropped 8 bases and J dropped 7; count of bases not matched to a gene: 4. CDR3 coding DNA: TGTGCCAGCGGGACTAGTACAAATGAGCAGTTCTTC. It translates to CASGTSTNEQFF.

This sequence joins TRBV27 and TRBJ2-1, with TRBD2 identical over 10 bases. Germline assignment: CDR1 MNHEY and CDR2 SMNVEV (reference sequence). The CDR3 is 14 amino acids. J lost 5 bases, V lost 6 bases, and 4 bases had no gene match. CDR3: CASSPSGGDNEQFF. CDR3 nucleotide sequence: TGTGCCAGCAGCCCTAGCGGGGGAGACAATGAGCAGTTCTTC.

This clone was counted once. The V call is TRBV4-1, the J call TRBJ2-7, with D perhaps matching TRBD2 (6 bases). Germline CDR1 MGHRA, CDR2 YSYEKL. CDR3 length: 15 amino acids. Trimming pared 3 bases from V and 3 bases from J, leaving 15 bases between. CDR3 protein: CASSHRLGDGYEQYF. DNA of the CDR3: TGCGCCAGCAGCCACCGACTAGGGGACGGCTACGAGCAGTACTTC.

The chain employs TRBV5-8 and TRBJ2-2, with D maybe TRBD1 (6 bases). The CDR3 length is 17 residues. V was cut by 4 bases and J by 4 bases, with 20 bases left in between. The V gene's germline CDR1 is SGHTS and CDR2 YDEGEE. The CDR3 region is CASSLQTTGLSTGELFF. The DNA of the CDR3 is TGTGCCAGCAGCCTCCAAACCACAGGGTTGAGCACCGGGGAGCTGTTTTTT.

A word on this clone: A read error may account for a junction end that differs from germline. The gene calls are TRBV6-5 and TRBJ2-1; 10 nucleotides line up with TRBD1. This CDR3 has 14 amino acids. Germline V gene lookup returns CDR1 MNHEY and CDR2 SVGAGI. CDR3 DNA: TGTGCCAGCAGTTACTCGAAAGCGGGACAGGGGCTTATCTTC. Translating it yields CASSYSKAGQGLIF.

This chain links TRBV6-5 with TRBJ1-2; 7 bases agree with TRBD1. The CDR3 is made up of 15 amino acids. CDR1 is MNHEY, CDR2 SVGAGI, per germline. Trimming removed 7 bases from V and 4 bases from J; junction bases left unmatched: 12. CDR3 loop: CASIASGTATYGYTF. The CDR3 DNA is TGTGCCAGCATCGCATCCGGGACAGCAACCTATGGCTACACCTTC.

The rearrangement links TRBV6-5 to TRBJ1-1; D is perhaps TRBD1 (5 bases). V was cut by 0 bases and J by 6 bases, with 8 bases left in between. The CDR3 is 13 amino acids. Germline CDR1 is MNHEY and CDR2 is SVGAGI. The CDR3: CASSYSGAAEAFF. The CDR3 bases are TGTGCCAGCAGTTACTCAGGGGCGGCTGAAGCTTTCTTT.

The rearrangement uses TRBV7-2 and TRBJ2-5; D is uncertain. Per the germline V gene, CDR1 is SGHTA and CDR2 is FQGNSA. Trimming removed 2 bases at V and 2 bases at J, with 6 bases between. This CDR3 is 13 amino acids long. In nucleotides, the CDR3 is TGTGCCAGCAGCTTAAACAGACAAGAGACCCAGTACTTC. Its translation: CASSLNRQETQYF.

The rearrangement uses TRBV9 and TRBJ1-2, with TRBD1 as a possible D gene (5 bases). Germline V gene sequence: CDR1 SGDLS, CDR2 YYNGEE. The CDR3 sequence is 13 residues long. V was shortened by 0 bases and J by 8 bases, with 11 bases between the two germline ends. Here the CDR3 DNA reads TGTGCCAGCAGCGTAGAGTGGGGCGGCGGCTACACCTTC. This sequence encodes CASSVEWGGGYTF.

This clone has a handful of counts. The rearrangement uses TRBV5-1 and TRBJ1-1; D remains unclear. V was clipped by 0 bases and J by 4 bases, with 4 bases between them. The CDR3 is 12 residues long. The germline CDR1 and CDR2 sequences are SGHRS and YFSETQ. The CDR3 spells CASSLESTEAFF. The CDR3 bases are TGCGCCAGCAGCTTGGAGAGCACTGAAGCTTTCTTT. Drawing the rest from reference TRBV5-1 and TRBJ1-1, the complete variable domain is KAGVTQTPRYLIKTRGQQVTLSCSPISGHRSVSWYQQTPGQGLQFLFEYFSETQRNKGNFPGRFSGRQFSNSRSEMNVSTLELGDSALYLCASSLESTEAFFGQGTRLTVV.

The CDR3 loop reads CASSNQGDIYYEQYF. CDR3 bases: TGCGCCAGCAGCAACCAAGGGGACATATACTACGAGCAGTACTTC. This chain links TRBV5-1 with TRBJ2-7; tentative D call: TRBD1 (6 bases). Deletions cut 4 bases from V and 3 bases from J, with 17 bases between. Germline assignment: CDR1 SGHRS and CDR2 YFSETQ. The CDR3 totals 15 residues.